Here is one TCR beta chain with its context. The entry originates in a study of blood T cell repertoires in COVID-19. As for the study in general: COVID-19 samples from acute and convalescent phases originated in the United States, Italy and Spain. T cells, B-cell-depleted T cells, or PBMCs provided the cDNA or gDNA that served as material.

Per the study methods: Quantification of nucleated cells was approximated via reference gene primer amplification. Method: immunoSEQ multiplex PCR; TCRdb's copy keeps in-frame clones and lacks some. Clonal size and the V and J genes are those of that table, whereas D and trimming came from the DNA. Among about 240,000 clones listed, roughly 80% were seen once. Sequenced material: peripheral blood. This TCR was recovered from a woman of 80 years or more with acute or convalescent COVID-19.

The CDR3 DNA reads TGTGCCAGCACCCCCAGGGAAGGTTCACCCCTCCACTTT. This encodes CASTPREGSPLHF. The rearrangement joins TRBV2 to TRBJ1-6, with D maybe TRBD1 (5 bases). The CDR3 has 13 amino acids. V dropped 7 bases and J dropped 9 bases, with 13 bases sitting between them. Germline V lookup: CDR1 SNHLY, CDR2 FYNNEI. The variable domain in full, with the rest retrieved from reference TRBV2 and TRBJ1-6, is EPEVTQTPSHQVTQMGQEVILRCVPISNHLYFYWYRQILGQKVEFLVSFYNNEISEKSEIFDDQFSVERPDGSNFTLKIRSTKLEDSAMYFCASTPREGSPLHFGNGTRLTVT.